Below, 30 T cell receptor beta chains from the same sample are listed, as sequenced in a study of T-cell reconstitution after alpha-beta-depleted transplantation in children (dated by TCRdb to the mid-2010s). The library was made by PCR. For sequencing, an Illumina HiSeq 2500 was employed. To normalize quantification of the TCRbeta repertoire, the TCR libraries were built with molecular barcoding that relied on unique molecular identifiers. Using fastp at Q25 and MiXCR, TCRdb reprocessed the public reads and kept productive beta chains. Each entry is one CDR3 protein sequence, shown with its most common DNA and genes. This sample gives around 530,000 distinct CDR3 sequences in total; 30% to 35% of them show up just once. The ten largest clones add up to 2% to 3% of the sample. The specimen comprised PBMCs from the stem cell graft donor, sampled from the stem cell graft. These receptors all come from a human donor who donated a stem cell graft to a child with aplastic anemia.

This clonotype was detected only a few times. The V and J genes are TRBV9 and TRBJ2-5; D is unresolved. This CDR3 comprises 16 residues. CDR1 and CDR2 from the germline V gene are SGDLS and YYNGEE. Trimming stripped 3 bases from V and 3 bases from J, with 18 bases between. The CDR3 reads CASSAALVRPEETQYF. The CDR3 nucleotides are TGTGCCAGCAGCGCCGCACTCGTCAGGCCCGAAGAGACCCAGTACTTC.

CDR3: CASSPGTVSSYEQYF. The CDR3 DNA sequence: TGTGCCAGTAGTCCCGGGACAGTGAGCTCCTACGAGCAGTACTTC. This chain joins TRBV19 and TRBJ2-7, with 7 bases that match TRBD1. Germline V gene sequence: CDR1 LNHDA, CDR2 SQIVND (reference sequence). Unmatched junction bases numbered 7, after V lost 5 bases and J lost 0 bases. There are 15 residues in the CDR3.

The rearrangement uses TRBV20-1 and TRBJ2-7; 8 nucleotides match TRBD2. This CDR3 spans 16 amino acids. Germline lookup yields CDR1 DFQATT and CDR2 SNEGSKA (reference sequence). The V gene end was trimmed by 3 bases and the J gene end by 3 bases; junction bases not matched to a gene: 13. For the CDR3, the DNA is TGCAGTGCTAGCCCTTCGGGGGGGCCAATGGTCTACGAGCAGTACGTC. This encodes CSASPSGGPMVYEQYV.

The rearrangement uses TRBV28 and TRBJ2-1; 7 bases line up with TRBD1. The CDR3 is 14 amino acids. The germline CDR1 and CDR2 sequences are MDHEN and SYDVKM. J lost 7 bases, V lost 6 bases, and 9 bases had no gene match. This chain's CDR3 is CASRSHRDRNEQFF. CDR3 nucleotides: TGTGCCAGCAGATCCCACCGGGACAGAAATGAGCAGTTCTTC.

This clonotype was observed once. The chain couples TRBV9 to TRBJ2-1; 7 nucleotides align to TRBD2. From germline, CDR1 is SGDLS and CDR2 YYNGEE. The ends lost 0 bases at V and 8 bases at J; junction bases unmatched: 5. The CDR3 is 14 amino acids. The CDR3 DNA reads as TGTGCCAGCAGCGTAGCTGCGGGAGTCGATGAGCAGTTCTTC. It codes for CASSVAAGVDEQFF. The entire variable domain, with the rest obtained from reference TRBV9 and TRBJ2-1, is as follows: DSGVTQTPKHLITATGQRVTLRCSPRSGDLSVYWYQQSLDQGLQFLIQYYNGEERAKGNILERFSAQQFPDLHSELNLSSLELGDSALYFCASSVAAGVDEQFFGPGTRLTVL.

This clonotype appeared a single time. The CDR3 nucleotides are TGTGCCAGCAGGACACCGGGACAGAACACTGAAGCTTTCTTT. Translating gives CASRTPGQNTEAFF. The V call is TRBV12-3 or TRBV12-4, the J call TRBJ1-1; tentatively, D is TRBD1 (6 bases). This CDR3 has 14 amino acids. Trimming pared 6 bases from V and 1 base from J, leaving 12 bases between.

This sequence joins TRBV7-2 and TRBJ1-1; D is perhaps TRBD1 (6 bases). CDR1 SGHTA and CDR2 FQGNSA come from the germline V gene. The CDR3 length is 14 residues. The ends were cut back, 5 bases at V and 5 bases at J, with 15 bases in the middle. As DNA, the CDR3 is TGTGCCAGCAGCCCAGGGGCCCTAGGAACTGAAGCTTTCTTT. Translating it yields CASSPGALGTEAFF.

The chain joins TRBV12-3 or TRBV12-4 to TRBJ2-3, with D perhaps TRBD2 (5 bases). The CDR3 is made up of 15 amino acids. The V and J ends lost 3 bases and 5 bases respectively, with 15 bases between them. The CDR3 region is CASSLSIGLRDTQYF. In DNA, the CDR3 is TGTGCCAGCAGTTTGAGTATAGGACTCCGAGATACGCAGTATTTT.

The sample holds a few counts of this clonotype. This chain uses TRBV15 with TRBJ2-1; 9 bases are a match to TRBD2. The V gene's germline CDR1 is LNHNV and CDR2 YYDKDF (reference sequence). The CDR3 loop spans 15 amino acids. Trimming took 4 bases from V and 7 from J; bases not matched to a gene: 8. CDR3 nucleotides: TGTGCCACCAGCACCAGACTAGCGGAGAAGAATGAGCAGTTCTTC. It translates to CATSTRLAEKNEQFF.

The V and J genes are TRBV12-3 or TRBV12-4 and TRBJ2-2; D uncertain. V was pared by 6 bases and J by 0 bases, with 11 bases between. This CDR3 spans 15 amino acids. The CDR3 spells CASRTEISNTGELFF. CDR3 in DNA: TGTGCCAGCAGGACCGAGATTTCGAACACCGGGGAGCTGTTTTTT.

This clonotype has a handful of counts. V and J are TRBV30 and TRBJ2-3; the match to TRBD2 covers 7 bases. V shed 5 bases, J shed 4 bases, and the junction held 9 bases outside the gene matches. Germline loops: CDR1 GTSNPN, CDR2 SVGIG (reference sequence). The length of the CDR3 is 14 residues. DNA for the CDR3: TGTGCCTGGGCGACGTGGGGAGGGCCAGATACGCAGTATTTT. This encodes CAWATWGGPDTQYF.

This sequence joins TRBV6-6 and TRBJ2-7; no firm D call. V was cut by 4 bases and J by 0 bases, with 7 bases left in between. In germline, CDR1 is MNHNY, CDR2 SVGAGI (reference sequence). This CDR3 region has 13 residues. The CDR3 here is CASSWFSSYEQYF. CDR3 sequence (DNA): TGTGCCAGCAGTTGGTTCAGCTCCTACGAGCAGTACTTC.

The chain has TRBV4-3 and TRBJ2-1; D is ambiguous. Trimming cost V 0 bases and J 2 bases, with 14 bases left between them. This CDR3 has 17 amino acids. Germline V gene sequence: CDR1 LGHNA, CDR2 YSLEER. The CDR3 loop is CASSQDFTAIPYNEQFF. The CDR3 DNA reads TGCGCCAGCAGCCAAGATTTTACGGCTATTCCCTACAATGAGCAGTTCTTC.

This clonotype came up a few times. The chain recombines TRBV12-3 or TRBV12-4 with TRBJ2-5; D is undetermined. Trimming stripped 5 bases from V and 7 bases from J, with 29 bases between. The CDR3 extends over 18 amino acids. The CDR3 protein is CASSTPRPSRARGRTQYF. The CDR3 DNA is TGTGCCAGCAGTACTCCCCGTCCGTCTAGGGCCAGAGGTCGGACCCAGTACTTC.

The chain is built from TRBV5-1 and TRBJ1-1; maybe TRBD1 (6 bases). This CDR3 spans 14 amino acids. Trimming left V 2 bases short and J 5 bases short, with 13 bases between. Germline values: CDR1 SGHRS, CDR2 YFSETQ. The chain's CDR3 is CASSFLGGRTEAFF. Here the CDR3 DNA reads TGCGCCAGCAGCTTTCTAGGGGGGAGGACTGAAGCTTTCTTT.

This clonotype has more than one count but fewer than ten. V and J are TRBV27 and TRBJ1-6; a possible D gene is TRBD1 (6 bases). This CDR3 is 13 amino acids long. With 5 bases removed from V and 7 bases from J, the gap between germline ends came to 9 bases. The germline CDR1 and CDR2 sequences are MNHEY and SMNVEV (reference sequence). CDR3 in amino acids: CASSRTGNSPLHF. CDR3 DNA: TGTGCCAGCAGTCGTACAGGGAATTCACCCCTCCACTTT.

The rearrangement joins TRBV20-1 to TRBJ1-5; weak D call: TRBD1 (6 bases). The CDR3 contains 15 residues. V lost 0 bases and J 7 bases, leaving 16 bases between the germline ends. Germline V lookup: CDR1 DFQATT, CDR2 SNEGSKA (reference sequence). As DNA, the CDR3 is TGCAGTGCTAGAGAATCGCAGGGGAAAGGCCAGCCCCAGCATTTT. It encodes CSARESQGKGQPQHF.

This chain connects TRBV18 to TRBJ1-1; the D gene is possibly TRBD1 (6 bases). The germline CDR1 and CDR2 sequences are KGHSH and LQKENI. V was clipped by 3 bases and J by 1 base, with 15 bases between them. The CDR3 spans 16 residues. The DNA for the CDR3 is TGTGCCAGCTCACCGTCGCAGGCAGGGGAGAACACTGAAGCTTTCTTT. It yields the protein CASSPSQAGENTEAFF. Looking up the rest from reference TRBV18 and TRBJ1-1 gives the full variable domain: NAGVMQNPRHLVRRRGQEARLRCSPMKGHSHVYWYRQLPEEGLKFMVYLQKENIIDESGMPKERFSAEFPKEGPSILRIQQVVRGDSAAYFCASSPSQAGENTEAFFGQGTRLTVV.

This clonotype was counted only a few times. This chain uses TRBV13 with TRBJ1-1; D is unresolved. The CDR3 contains 12 residues. Trimming removed 0 bases from V and 11 bases from J, with 10 bases in between. The germline V gene has CDR1 PRHDT and CDR2 FYEKMQ (reference sequence). CDR3 in DNA: TGTGCCAGCAGCTTAGGCGGCGGACGGGCTTTCTTT. It codes for CASSLGGGRAFF.

The rearrangement uses TRBV20-1 and TRBJ2-3, with no clear D. This CDR3 comprises 13 residues. Trimming stripped 2 bases from V and 0 bases from J, with 6 bases between. Germline V gene data show CDR1 as DFQATT and CDR2 as SNEGSKA (reference sequence). CDR3 DNA sequence: TGCAGTGCTAGAATGGGGAGCACAGATACGCAGTATTTT. It encodes CSARMGSTDTQYF.

V and J are TRBV4-3 and TRBJ1-5, with D unclear. From germline, CDR1 is LGHNA and CDR2 YSLEER. Trimming left V 1 base short and J 6 bases short, with 13 bases between. This CDR3 has 15 residues. The CDR3, as DNA: TGCGCCAGCAGCCAAGCACATTTGGGATCTCAGCCCCAGCATTTT. It yields the protein CASSQAHLGSQPQHF.

This chain uses TRBV10-2 with TRBJ2-1; D might be TRBD1 or TRBD2, each matching 6 bases. Germline CDR1 reads WSHSY; CDR2 reads SAAADI. The CDR3 spans 15 residues. V was pared by 4 bases and J by 3 bases, with 13 bases between. CDR3 in amino acids: CASSVKGGYYNEQFF. CDR3 sequence (DNA): TGCGCCAGCAGTGTTAAAGGGGGGTACTACAATGAGCAGTTCTTC.

The CDR3 region is CASSPSDRISYEQYV. CDR3 bases: TGTGCCAGCAGCCCCAGCGACCGTATCTCCTACGAGCAGTACGTC. The rearrangement links TRBV6-1 to TRBJ2-7; D uncertain. The V gene lost 6 bases and the J gene lost 0 bases, with 15 bases spanning the gap. This CDR3 contains 15 residues. The germline V gene encodes CDR1 MNHNS and CDR2 SASEGT.

This clonotype appeared a few times. The gene calls are TRBV6-2 or TRBV6-3 and TRBJ2-2, with 7 positions matching TRBD1. The CDR3 extends over 13 amino acids. Germline V gene lookup returns CDR1 MNHEY and CDR2 SVGEGT. The ends lost 6 bases at V and 4 bases at J; junction bases unmatched: 2. The CDR3 loop is CASRTGVTGELFF. In DNA form, the CDR3 reads TGTGCCAGCAGAACAGGGGTCACCGGGGAGCTGTTTTTT.

The genes are TRBV7-9 and TRBJ1-2; 9 nucleotides line up with TRBD1. CDR3 length: 16 residues. Trimming cost V 5 bases and J 6 bases; bases outside gene matches: 13. Looked up from germline, CDR1 is SEHNR and CDR2 is FQNEAQ (reference sequence). This CDR3 reads CASSRTPGTGNDGYTF. The CDR3 nucleotides read TGTGCCAGCAGCCGTACTCCCGGGACAGGGAACGATGGCTACACCTTC.

The rearrangement uses TRBV12-3 or TRBV12-4 and TRBJ2-7, with TRBD1 matching 7 bases. This CDR3 region has 15 residues. J was trimmed by 6 bases and V by 8 bases; bases with no gene match: 16. CDR3 nucleotide sequence: TGTGCCAGCGTAGCCCAGACAGGGTCCGGTCTCGAGCAGTACTTC. It codes for CASVAQTGSGLEQYF.

The chain has TRBV7-6 and TRBJ1-5, with TRBD1 identical over 12 bases. The germline V gene has CDR1 SGHVS and CDR2 FNYEAQ. The CDR3 loop spans 18 amino acids. V lost 1 base and J lost 6; bases outside the gene matches: 10. The CDR3 bases are TGTGCCAGCAGCTTAGAAAGGGGACAGGGGGCGAAGGGTCAGCCCCAGCATTTT. It yields the protein CASSLERGQGAKGQPQHF.

There are a few counts of this clonotype. The V call is TRBV5-1, the J call TRBJ2-3, with 9 bases aligning to TRBD2. The CDR3 is made up of 18 amino acids. V gave up 1 base and J gave up 0 bases; unmatched junction bases: 9. Germline CDR1 and CDR2: SGHRS and YFSETQ. DNA for the CDR3: TGCGCCAGCAGCTTGCGCGGACTAGCGTCCACTAGCACAGATACGCAGTATTTT. Its translation: CASSLRGLASTSTDTQYF.

The chain joins TRBV18 to TRBJ2-1; TRBD2 aligns across 10 bases. The V gene's germline CDR1 is KGHSH and CDR2 LQKENI. This CDR3 has 14 amino acids. Trimming removed 3 bases from V and 9 bases from J; junction bases left unmatched: 5. The CDR3 sequence is CASSPPSGRGEQFF. The CDR3 bases are TGTGCCAGCTCACCGCCTAGCGGGAGAGGTGAGCAGTTCTTC.

The chain recombines TRBV20-1 with TRBJ1-5; D gene ambiguous. CDR1 DFQATT and CDR2 SNEGSKA come from the germline V gene (reference sequence). This CDR3 is 13 amino acids long. The V end lost 3 bases, the J end lost 0 bases, and 6 bases lay between the germline ends. This chain's CDR3 is CSARLDSNQPQHF. CDR3 in DNA: TGCAGTGCTAGGTTGGATAGCAATCAGCCCCAGCATTTT.